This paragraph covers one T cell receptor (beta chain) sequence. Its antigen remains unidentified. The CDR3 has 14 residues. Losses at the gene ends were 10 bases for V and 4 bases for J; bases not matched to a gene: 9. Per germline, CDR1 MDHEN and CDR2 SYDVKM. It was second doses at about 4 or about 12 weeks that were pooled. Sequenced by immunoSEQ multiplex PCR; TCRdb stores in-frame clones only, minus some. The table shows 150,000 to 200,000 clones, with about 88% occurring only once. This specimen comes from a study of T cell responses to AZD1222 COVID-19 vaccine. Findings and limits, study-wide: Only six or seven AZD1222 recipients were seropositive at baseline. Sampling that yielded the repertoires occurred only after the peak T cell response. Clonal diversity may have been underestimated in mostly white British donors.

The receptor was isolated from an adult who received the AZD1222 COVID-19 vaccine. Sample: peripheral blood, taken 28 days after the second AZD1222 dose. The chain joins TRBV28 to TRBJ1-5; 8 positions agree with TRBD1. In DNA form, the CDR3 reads TGTGCCACCAACAGGGGGAACTCTAATCAGCCCCAGCATTTT. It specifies CATNRGNSNQPQHF.